The 20 T cell receptor beta chains below were found in one sample sequenced in a study of blood T cell repertoires in COVID-19. Produced via immunoSEQ multiplex PCR; TCRdb's table is partial and in-frame only. The sample contains under 200,000 clones, around four fifths of which appear only once. Sequenced material: peripheral blood. The source of these receptors is a woman aged 80 or older with COVID-19, enrolled during active disease.

V usage is TRBV5-5 and J usage is TRBJ1-2; D perhaps matches TRBD1 (6 bases). Germline-derived CDR1 and CDR2 are SGHKS and YYEKEE (reference sequence). CDR3 length: 14 amino acids. V was trimmed by 0 bases and J by 4 bases, leaving 10 bases between them. The CDR3: CASSLDIGGYGYTF. The CDR3 DNA sequence: TGTGCCAGCAGCTTGGATATAGGGGGCTATGGCTACACCTTC.

The genes are TRBV3-1 (or the pseudogene TRBV3-2) and TRBJ1-1; D is uncertain. Germline CDR1 reads LGHDT; CDR2 reads YNNKEL (reference sequence). This CDR3 contains 14 residues. Between the trimmed V and J ends, which lost 4 bases and 3 bases, there was a span of 12 bases. Here the CDR3 DNA reads TGTGCCAGCAGCCCAGATGACTCGTACACTGAAGCTTTCTTT. Translated, it gives CASSPDDSYTEAFF.

The chain carries TRBV3-1 (or the pseudogene TRBV3-2) and TRBJ1-3, with D maybe TRBD1 (6 bases). The CDR3 runs to 16 residues. V was clipped by 4 bases and J by 0 bases, with 13 bases between them. Germline V gene data show CDR1 as LGHDT and CDR2 as YNNKEL (reference sequence). CDR3 protein: CASSRRGAGSGNTIYF. The CDR3 DNA follows: TGTGCCAGCAGCCGCAGGGGTGCGGGCTCTGGAAACACCATATATTTT.

This clone was counted many times. The gene calls are TRBV29-1 and TRBJ1-5; TRBD1 matches at 9 bases. Germline CDR1 and CDR2: SQVTM and ANQGSEA. The CDR3 sequence is 12 residues long. After removal of 5 bases from V and 5 bases from J, the junction contained 1 base not matched to a gene. The CDR3 DNA reads as TGCAGCGTTAGGGACAGGGATCAGCCCCAGCATTTT. It encodes CSVRDRDQPQHF.

Only a few counts were recorded for this clone. The V and J genes are TRBV5-5 and TRBJ2-5, with D perhaps TRBD2 (7 bases). The germline V and J ends were trimmed by 6 bases and 5 bases, with 17 bases remaining between them. The CDR3 contains 14 residues. Germline CDR1 reads SGHKS; CDR2 reads YYEKEE (reference sequence). CDR3 residues: CASNYGGLRETQYF. CDR3 bases: TGTGCCAGCAACTACGGGGGGCTACGGGAGACCCAGTACTTC.

V gene TRBV2 combines with J gene TRBJ2-1; D call uncertain. The CDR3 sequence is 15 residues long. Germline V gene sequence: CDR1 SNHLY, CDR2 FYNNEI. The V and J ends lost 1 base and 0 bases respectively, with 7 bases between them. CDR3 loop: CASSEGPGSYNEQFF. The CDR3 DNA reads TGTGCCAGCAGTGAAGGACCAGGCTCCTACAATGAGCAGTTCTTC. The full variable domain, in which reference TRBV2 and TRBJ2-1 provide the parts outside the CDR3, is EPEVTQTPSHQVTQMGQEVILRCVPISNHLYFYWYRQILGQKVEFLVSFYNNEISEKSEIFDDQFSVERPDGSNFTLKIRSTKLEDSAMYFCASSEGPGSYNEQFFGPGTRLTVL.

The chain is built from TRBV7-9 and TRBJ2-4; tentative D call: TRBD1 (5 bases). Germline CDR1 and CDR2: SEHNR and FQNEAQ (reference sequence). CDR3 length: 16 amino acids. Trimming shortened V by 4 bases and J by 0 bases, and 13 bases separated the two germline ends. DNA for the CDR3: TGTGCCAGCAGCTCTCCGGCAGGGCTAGCCAAAAACATTCAGTACTTC. This encodes CASSSPAGLAKNIQYF.

J is TRBJ2-2 and V is TRBV9, with 11 nucleotides matching TRBD1. The CDR3 has 15 residues. Looked up from germline, CDR1 is SGDLS and CDR2 is YYNGEE. Trimming removed 3 bases from V and 5 bases from J; junction bases left unmatched: 3. DNA for the CDR3: TGTGCCAGCAGCGCTGGGACAGGGGGTACCGGGGAGCTGTTTTTT. Protein product: CASSAGTGGTGELFF.

The chain combines TRBV19 with TRBJ1-2; TRBD1 matches at 7 bases. V dropped 3 bases and J dropped 2; count of bases not matched to a gene: 6. The CDR3 is 15 amino acids. Germline V gene data show CDR1 as LNHDA and CDR2 as SQIVND (reference sequence). For the CDR3, the DNA is TGTGCCAGTAGTATCTCAGGGGGAGTCAACTATGGCTACACCTTC. It is translated as CASSISGGVNYGYTF. The whole variable domain, remainder taken from reference TRBV19 and TRBJ1-2, is DGGITQSPKYLFRKEGQNVTLSCEQNLNHDAMYWYRQDPGQGLRLIYYSQIVNDFQKGDIAEGYSVSREKKESFPLTVTSAQKNPTAFYLCASSISGGVNYGYTFGSGTRLTVV.

The chain combines TRBV7-3 with TRBJ2-7, with D possibly matching TRBD2 (5 bases). Germline V gene lookup returns CDR1 SGHTA and CDR2 FQGTGA. The CDR3 extends over 14 amino acids. Trimming left V 5 bases short and J 7 bases short, with 18 bases between. The CDR3 DNA is TGTGCCAGCAGCGCCATGTCGGGGTCCCGGGAGCAGTACTTC. Protein: CASSAMSGSREQYF.

The rearrangement uses TRBV3-1 (or the pseudogene TRBV3-2) and TRBJ2-1; the D gene is possibly TRBD2 (5 bases). The V gene's germline CDR1 is LGHDT and CDR2 YNNKEL (reference sequence). The CDR3 has 13 residues. Trimming cost V 4 bases and J 12 bases, with 16 bases left between them. In DNA, the CDR3 is TGTGCCAGCAGCCGAGTTAGCACAGAGGGGCAGTTCTTC. Its protein product is CASSRVSTEGQFF.

The gene calls are TRBV7-9 and TRBJ2-2; perhaps TRBD1 as D (5 bases). The germline V gene has CDR1 SEHNR and CDR2 FQNEAQ (reference sequence). This CDR3 has 19 amino acids. V was trimmed by 6 bases and J by 3 bases, leaving 26 bases between them. As DNA, the CDR3 is TGTGCCAGCAGTCTAAGGGGCGGCCCAGGGCAGTCGCACACCGGGGAGCTGTTTTTT. The encoded protein is CASSLRGGPGQSHTGELFF.

The chain employs TRBV6-5 and TRBJ1-2; 7 nucleotides align to TRBD1. Germline lookup yields CDR1 MNHEY and CDR2 SVGAGI. V was clipped by 8 bases and J by 6 bases; unmatched bases: 9. The CDR3 extends over 13 amino acids. The CDR3 region is CASREQGMDGYTF. In nucleotides, the CDR3 is TGTGCCAGCCGCGAACAGGGGATGGATGGCTACACCTTC.

This clone was seen a few times. The chain combines TRBV6-6 with TRBJ2-7, with 9 bases that match TRBD1. The CDR3 extends over 14 amino acids. V lost 5 bases and J lost 5; bases outside the gene matches: 7. The germline gives CDR1 MNHNY, CDR2 SVGAGI (reference sequence). The CDR3 coding sequence is TGTGCCAGCAGTCCGGGACAGGGTATCCACGAGCAGTACTTC. Its translation is CASSPGQGIHEQYF.

The chain couples TRBV19 to TRBJ1-1; the match to TRBD1 covers 10 bases. There are 14 residues in the CDR3. CDR1 LNHDA and CDR2 SQIVND come from the germline V gene (reference sequence). V shed 6 bases and J 6 bases; nucleotides not matched to a gene: 7. The CDR3 DNA reads as TGTGCCAGTAGACGGGACAGGGGTGTCCCTGAAGCTTTCTTT. Translation gives CASRRDRGVPEAFF.

The genes are TRBV24-1 and TRBJ1-4, with D possibly matching TRBD1 (5 bases). Looked up from germline, CDR1 is KGHDR and CDR2 is SFDVKD. CDR3 length equals 11 residues. Trimming left V 6 bases short and J 10 bases short, with 8 bases between. The CDR3: CATSSGGKLFF. As DNA, the CDR3 is TGTGCCACCAGTAGCGGGGGAAAACTGTTTTTT.

This clone has just one count. The chain carries TRBV7-2 and TRBJ1-4; possible D gene TRBD1, 5 bases. Germline assignment: CDR1 SGHTA and CDR2 FQGNSA. The V gene lost 5 bases and the J gene lost 2 bases, with 18 bases spanning the gap. The CDR3 extends over 17 amino acids. The DNA of the CDR3 is TGTGCCAGCAGCGTTTCTGGCGGGACCTTTACTAATGAAAAACTGTTTTTT. This codes for CASSVSGGTFTNEKLFF.

This clone came up once. CDR3 DNA: TGTGCCAGTACCCATGGAGCCTATGGCTACACCTTC. Translating gives CASTHGAYGYTF. This rearrangement joins TRBV3-1 (or the pseudogene TRBV3-2) to TRBJ1-2; D gene unclear. The CDR3 spans 12 residues. Trimming removed 9 bases from V and 4 bases from J, with 12 bases in between. CDR1 and CDR2 from the germline V gene are LGHDT and YNNKEL (reference sequence).

This chain uses TRBV20-1 with TRBJ2-2; D gene unclear. V gave up 1 base and J gave up 8 bases, with 5 bases separating them. This CDR3 is 11 amino acids long. The germline CDR1 and CDR2 sequences are DFQATT and SNEGSKA (reference sequence). CDR3 bases: TGCAGTGCTAGAGCCGGGGGGGAGCTGTTTTTT. Its translation is CSARAGGELFF.

This clone was detected only a few times. V and J are TRBV2 and TRBJ1-2; TRBD1 aligns across 8 bases. The CDR3 contains 12 residues. Per the germline V gene, CDR1 is SNHLY and CDR2 is FYNNEI. The V and J ends lost 8 bases and 4 bases, in that order; junction bases with no gene match: 3. The CDR3 spells CASQDRVYGYTF. For the CDR3, the DNA is TGTGCCAGCCAGGACAGGGTCTATGGCTACACCTTC.